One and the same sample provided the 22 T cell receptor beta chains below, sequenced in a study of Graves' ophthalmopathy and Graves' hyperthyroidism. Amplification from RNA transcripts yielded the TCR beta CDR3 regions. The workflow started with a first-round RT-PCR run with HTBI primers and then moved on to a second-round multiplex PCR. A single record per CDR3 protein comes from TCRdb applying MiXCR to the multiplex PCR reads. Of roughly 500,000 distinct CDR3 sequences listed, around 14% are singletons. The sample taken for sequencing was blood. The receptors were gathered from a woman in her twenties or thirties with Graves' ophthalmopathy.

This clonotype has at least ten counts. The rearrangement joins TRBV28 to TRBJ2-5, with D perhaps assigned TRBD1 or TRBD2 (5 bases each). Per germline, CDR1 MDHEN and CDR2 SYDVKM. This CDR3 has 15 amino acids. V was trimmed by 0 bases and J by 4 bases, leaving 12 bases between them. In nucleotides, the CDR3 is TGTGCCAGCAGTTTATGGGCCAGGGAGCGAGAGACCCAGTACTTC. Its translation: CASSLWARERETQYF. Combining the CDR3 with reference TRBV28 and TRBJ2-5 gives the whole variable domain DVKVTQSSRYLVKRTGEKVFLECVQDMDHENMFWYRQDPGLGLRLIYFSYDVKMKEKGDIPEGYSVSREKKERFSLILESASTNQTSMYLCASSLWARERETQYFGPGTRLLVL.

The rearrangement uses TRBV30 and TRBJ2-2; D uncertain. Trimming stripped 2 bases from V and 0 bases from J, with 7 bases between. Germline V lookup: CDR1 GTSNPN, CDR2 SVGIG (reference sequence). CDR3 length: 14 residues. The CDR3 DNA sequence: TGTGCCTGGAGTACCCTAGCGAACACCGGGGAGCTGTTTTTT. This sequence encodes CAWSTLANTGELFF.

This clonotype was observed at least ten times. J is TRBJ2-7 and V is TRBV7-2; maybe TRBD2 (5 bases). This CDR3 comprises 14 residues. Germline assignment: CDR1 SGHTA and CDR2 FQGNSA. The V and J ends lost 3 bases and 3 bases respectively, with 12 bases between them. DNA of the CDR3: TGTGCCAGCAGCTTGGTGGACTGGGACTACGAGCAGTACTTC. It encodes CASSLVDWDYEQYF.

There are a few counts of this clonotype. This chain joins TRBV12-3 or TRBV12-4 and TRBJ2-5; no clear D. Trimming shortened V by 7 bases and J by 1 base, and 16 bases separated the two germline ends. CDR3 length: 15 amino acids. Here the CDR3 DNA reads TGTGCCAGCACCTTTAAGGCCAGCACCCAAGAGACCCAGTACTTC. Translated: CASTFKASTQETQYF.

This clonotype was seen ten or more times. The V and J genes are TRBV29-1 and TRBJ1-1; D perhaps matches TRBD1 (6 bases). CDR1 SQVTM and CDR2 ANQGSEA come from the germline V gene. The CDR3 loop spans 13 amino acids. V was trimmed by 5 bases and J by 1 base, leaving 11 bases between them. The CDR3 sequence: CSVQLGGNTEAFF. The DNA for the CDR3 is TGCAGCGTTCAGCTAGGGGGGAACACTGAAGCTTTCTTT.

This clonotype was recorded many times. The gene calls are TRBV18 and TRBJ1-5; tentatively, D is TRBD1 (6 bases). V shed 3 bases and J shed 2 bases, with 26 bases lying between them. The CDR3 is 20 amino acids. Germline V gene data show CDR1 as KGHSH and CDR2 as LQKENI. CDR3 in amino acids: CASSPLAGNPGQLRNQPQHF. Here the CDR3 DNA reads TGTGCCAGCTCACCCCTCGCGGGGAACCCTGGACAGCTACGCAATCAGCCCCAGCATTTT.

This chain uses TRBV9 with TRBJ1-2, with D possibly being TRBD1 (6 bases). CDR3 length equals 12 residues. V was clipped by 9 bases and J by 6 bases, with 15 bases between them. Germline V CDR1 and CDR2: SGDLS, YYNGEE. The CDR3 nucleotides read TGTGCCACCGAGGGGGGGGCGGATGGCTACACCTTC. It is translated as CATEGGADGYTF.

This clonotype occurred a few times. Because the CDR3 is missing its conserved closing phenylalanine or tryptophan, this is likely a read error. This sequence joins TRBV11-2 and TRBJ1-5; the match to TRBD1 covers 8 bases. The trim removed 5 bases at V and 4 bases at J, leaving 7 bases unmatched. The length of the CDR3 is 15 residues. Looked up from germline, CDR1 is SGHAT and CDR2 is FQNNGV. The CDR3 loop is CASSLGDRRNQPQHL. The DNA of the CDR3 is TGTGCCAGCAGCCTAGGGGACAGGAGAAATCAGCCCCAGCATTTG.

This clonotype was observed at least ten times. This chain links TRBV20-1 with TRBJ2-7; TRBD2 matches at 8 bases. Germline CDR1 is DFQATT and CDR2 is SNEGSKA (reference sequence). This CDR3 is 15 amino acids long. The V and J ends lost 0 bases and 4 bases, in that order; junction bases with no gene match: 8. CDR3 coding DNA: TGCAGTGCTAGAGATCCGGCTAGCGGGCCTTACGAGCAGTACTTC. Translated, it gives CSARDPASGPYEQYF.

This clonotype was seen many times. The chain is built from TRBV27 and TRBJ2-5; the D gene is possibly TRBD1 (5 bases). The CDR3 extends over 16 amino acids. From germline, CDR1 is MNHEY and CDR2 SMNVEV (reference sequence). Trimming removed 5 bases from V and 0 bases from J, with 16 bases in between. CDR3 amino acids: CASSLGRTTYQETQYF. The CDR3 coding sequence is TGTGCCAGCAGTCTGGGGCGGACGACGTACCAAGAGACCCAGTACTTC.

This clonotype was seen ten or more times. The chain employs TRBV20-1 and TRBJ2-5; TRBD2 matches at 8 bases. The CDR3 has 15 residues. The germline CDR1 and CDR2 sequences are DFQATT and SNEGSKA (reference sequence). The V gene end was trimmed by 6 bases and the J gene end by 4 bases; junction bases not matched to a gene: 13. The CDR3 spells CSALSRGGGRETQYF. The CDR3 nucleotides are TGCAGTGCCCTGTCCCGGGGGGGCGGGCGAGAGACCCAGTACTTC.

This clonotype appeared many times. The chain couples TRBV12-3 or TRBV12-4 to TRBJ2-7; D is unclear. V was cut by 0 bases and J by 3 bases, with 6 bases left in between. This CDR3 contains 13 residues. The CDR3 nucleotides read TGTGCCAGCAGTTTAGCGCTAAGCTACGAGCAGTACTTC. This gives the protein CASSLALSYEQYF.

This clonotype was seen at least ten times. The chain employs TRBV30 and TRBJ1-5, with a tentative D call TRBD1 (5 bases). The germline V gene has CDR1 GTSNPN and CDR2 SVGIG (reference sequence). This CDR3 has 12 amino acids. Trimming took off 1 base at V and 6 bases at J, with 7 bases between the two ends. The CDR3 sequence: CAWSGGVQPQHF. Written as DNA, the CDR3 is TGTGCCTGGAGTGGGGGGGTTCAGCCCCAGCATTTT.

This chain's CDR3 is CASSSPGGLPEYF. For the CDR3, the DNA is TGTGCCAGCAGTTCCCCAGGGGGCCTCCCCGAGTACTTC. The chain recombines TRBV25-1 with TRBJ2-5; 8 positions match TRBD1. Per germline, CDR1 MGHDK and CDR2 SYGVNS. The CDR3 has 13 amino acids. V trimming: 5 bases; J trimming: 12 bases; junction bases outside the gene matches: 11.

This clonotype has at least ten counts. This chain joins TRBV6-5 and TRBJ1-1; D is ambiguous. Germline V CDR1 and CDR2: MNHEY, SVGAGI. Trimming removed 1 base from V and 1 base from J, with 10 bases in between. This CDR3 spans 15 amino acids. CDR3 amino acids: CASSYFGFPNTEAFF. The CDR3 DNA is TGTGCCAGCAGTTACTTTGGTTTCCCGAACACTGAAGCTTTCTTT.

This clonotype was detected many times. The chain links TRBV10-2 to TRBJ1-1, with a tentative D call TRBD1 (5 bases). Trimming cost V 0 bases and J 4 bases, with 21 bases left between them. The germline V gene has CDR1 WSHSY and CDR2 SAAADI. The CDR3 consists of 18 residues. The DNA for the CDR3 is TGCGCCAGCAGTGAGTCCTATGTATTTGGGACCCTGAGCACTGAAGCTTTCTTT. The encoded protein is CASSESYVFGTLSTEAFF.

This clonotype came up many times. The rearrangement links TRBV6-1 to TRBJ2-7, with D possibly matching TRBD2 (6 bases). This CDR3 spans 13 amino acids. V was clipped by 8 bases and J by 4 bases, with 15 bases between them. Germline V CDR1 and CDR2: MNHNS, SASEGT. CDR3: CASYGGPTYEQYF. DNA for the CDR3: TGTGCCAGCTACGGGGGACCGACTTACGAGCAGTACTTC.

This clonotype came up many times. CDR3 sequence: CASSDSLSYGYTF. CDR3 sequence (DNA): TGTGCCAGCAGTGACAGTCTCAGCTATGGCTACACCTTC. V usage is TRBV6-1 and J usage is TRBJ1-2; D not resolved. Per the germline V gene, CDR1 is MNHNS and CDR2 is SASEGT. V lost 3 bases and J lost 4, with 9 bases in between. The CDR3 sequence is 13 residues long.

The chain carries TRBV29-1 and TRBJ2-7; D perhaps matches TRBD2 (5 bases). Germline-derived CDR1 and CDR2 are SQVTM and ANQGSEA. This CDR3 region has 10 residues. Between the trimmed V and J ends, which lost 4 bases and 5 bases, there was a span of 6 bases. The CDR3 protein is CSVAGDEQYF. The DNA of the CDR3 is TGCAGCGTTGCCGGGGACGAGCAGTACTTC.

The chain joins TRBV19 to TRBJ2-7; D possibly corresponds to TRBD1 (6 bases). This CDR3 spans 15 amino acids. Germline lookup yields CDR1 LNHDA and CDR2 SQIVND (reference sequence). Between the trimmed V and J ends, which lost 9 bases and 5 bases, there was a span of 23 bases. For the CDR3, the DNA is TGTGCCAGAGCCCGGGACACCTTAAGGCGCGACGAGCAGTACTTC. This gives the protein CARARDTLRRDEQYF.

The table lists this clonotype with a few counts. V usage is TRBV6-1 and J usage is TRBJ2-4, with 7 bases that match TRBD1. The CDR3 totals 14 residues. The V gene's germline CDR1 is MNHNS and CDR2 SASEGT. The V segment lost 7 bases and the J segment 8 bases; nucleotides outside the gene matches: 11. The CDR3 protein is CASTEKGAGDIQYF. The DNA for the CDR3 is TGTGCCAGCACCGAAAAGGGGGCAGGCGACATTCAGTACTTC.

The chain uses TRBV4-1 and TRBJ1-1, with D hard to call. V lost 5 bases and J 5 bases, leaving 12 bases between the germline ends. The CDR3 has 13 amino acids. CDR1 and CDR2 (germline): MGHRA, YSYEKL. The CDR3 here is CASSATDGTEAFF. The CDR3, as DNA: TGCGCCAGCAGCGCCACAGATGGGACTGAAGCTTTCTTT.